The TCR beta chain under discussion was sequenced for a study of T cell responses to AZD1222 COVID-19 vaccine. Looking at the study overall: Whether given at about 4 or about 12 weeks, second doses were pooled.

Measured with immunoSEQ multiplex PCR; TCRdb has only the in-frame clones, and not every one. The table records 99,000 or so clones, approximately 93% of them present only once. Remarks on this clone: The antigen is not known.

Broader study findings: Unmutated variant regions are reportedly targeted by nearly half of spike-specific TCRs. Mapped onto spike, vaccine-associated CD4 TCRs spanned it and were dominant at 160-218 and 743-854. With two AZD1222 doses given, Spike-specific TCR breadth and depth both rose.

The CDR3 runs to 15 residues. Germline assignment: CDR1 MDHEN and CDR2 SYDVKM. V shed 5 bases and J 3 bases; nucleotides not matched to a gene: 7. Specimen: peripheral blood, collected on day 0 of AZD1222 vaccination. The genes are TRBV28 and TRBJ1-1, with TRBD1 identical over 9 bases. This TCR derives from an adult in good health. The CDR3 DNA follows: TGTGCCAGCAGTACTACAGGGGGCGCAGACACTGAAGCTTTCTTT. This encodes CASSTTGGADTEAFF.